The 7 T cell receptor beta chains reported below all come from one sample, sequenced in a study of blood T cell repertoires in COVID-19 (TCRdb year 2020). The protocol used for the library was the immunoSEQ multiplex PCR assay. The source is immuneACCESS, and TCRdb retained only in-frame sequences with V and J called. Part of the clones is not carried over; for the studies checked, unresolved V genes explain less than half of this, and the remainder is unexplained. This sample is represented by 150,000 to 200,000 clones; around 89% of them were singletons. The biggest ten clones account for 4% to 5.5% of the sample. Source material: peripheral blood. The receptor set was obtained from a human donor in a cohort sampled during active COVID-19.

The chain uses TRBV19 and TRBJ2-3; maybe TRBD1 (6 bases). CDR3 length equals 13 residues. V dropped 6 bases and J dropped 3 bases, with 10 bases sitting between them. Per the germline V gene, CDR1 is LNHDA and CDR2 is SQIVND (reference sequence). The CDR3, as DNA: TGTGCCAGTAGCCGACAGGCTACAGATACGCAGTATTTT. Translating it yields CASSRQATDTQYF.

The chain couples TRBV9 to TRBJ2-2; 9 positions match TRBD2. The V gene end was trimmed by 0 bases and the J gene end by 6 bases; junction bases not matched to a gene: 6. CDR3 length: 16 residues. Germline CDR1 reads SGDLS; CDR2 reads YYNGEE. CDR3 region: CASSVGSGSVAGELFF. CDR3 nucleotide sequence: TGTGCCAGCAGCGTAGGTAGCGGGAGCGTCGCCGGGGAGCTGTTTTTT.

The rearrangement uses TRBV5-5 and TRBJ2-2; a possible D gene is TRBD1 (5 bases). With 7 bases removed from V and 6 bases from J, the gap between germline ends came to 19 bases. Germline V gene lookup returns CDR1 SGHKS and CDR2 YYEKEE (reference sequence). The CDR3 runs 15 residues. Here the CDR3 reads CASGEQVGPPGELFF. In DNA form, the CDR3 reads TGTGCCAGCGGGGAACAGGTGGGCCCACCCGGGGAGCTGTTTTTT. Full variable domain (outside the CDR3, taken from reference TRBV5-5 and TRBJ2-2): DAGVTQSPTHLIKTRGQQVTLRCSPISGHKSVSWYQQVLGQGPQFIFQYYEKEERGRGNFPDRFSARQFPNYSSELNVNALLLGDSALYLCASGEQVGPPGELFFGEGSRLTVL.

The chain carries TRBV7-2 and TRBJ2-1; D not resolved. The CDR3 consists of 13 residues. In germline, CDR1 is SGHTA, CDR2 FQGNSA. Trimming took off 5 bases at V and 6 bases at J, with 11 bases between the two ends. This CDR3 reads CASSTYGFNEQFF. CDR3 DNA sequence: TGTGCCAGCAGCACATATGGCTTCAATGAGCAGTTCTTC. Combining the CDR3 with reference TRBV7-2 and TRBJ2-1 gives the whole variable domain GAGVSQSPSNKVTEKGKDVELRCDPISGHTALYWYRQSLGQGLEFLIYFQGNSAPDKSGLPSDRFSAERTGGSVSTLTIQRTQQEDSAVYLCASSTYGFNEQFFGPGTRLTVL.

This rearrangement joins TRBV18 to TRBJ2-7; D unresolved. The CDR3 runs 12 residues. V was pared by 4 bases and J by 6 bases, with 10 bases between. CDR1 and CDR2 (germline): KGHSH, LQKENI. CDR3 region: CASSLIVSEQYF. CDR3 bases: TGTGCCAGCTCACTGATAGTGAGCGAGCAGTACTTC.

This chain uses TRBV19 with TRBJ1-6, with 10 bases identical to TRBD1. Germline-derived CDR1 and CDR2 are LNHDA and SQIVND (reference sequence). The CDR3 extends over 15 amino acids. The trim removed 5 bases at V and 10 bases at J, leaving 8 bases unmatched. The CDR3 DNA sequence: TGTGCCAGTAGTCCACCGGGACAGGGGTCCTCACCCCTCCACTTT. Protein product: CASSPPGQGSSPLHF.

The genes are TRBV19 and TRBJ2-1, with D perhaps TRBD2 (6 bases). Trimming shortened V by 6 bases and J by 0 bases, and 24 bases separated the two germline ends. The CDR3 runs to 19 residues. Germline loops: CDR1 LNHDA, CDR2 SQIVND (reference sequence). The CDR3 region is CASSTEGPTGLRSYNEQFF. Here the CDR3 DNA reads TGTGCCAGTAGCACGGAGGGACCTACGGGACTCCGCTCCTACAATGAGCAGTTCTTC. The entire variable domain, with the rest obtained from reference TRBV19 and TRBJ2-1, is as follows: DGGITQSPKYLFRKEGQNVTLSCEQNLNHDAMYWYRQDPGQGLRLIYYSQIVNDFQKGDIAEGYSVSREKKESFPLTVTSAQKNPTAFYLCASSTEGPTGLRSYNEQFFGPGTRLTVL.